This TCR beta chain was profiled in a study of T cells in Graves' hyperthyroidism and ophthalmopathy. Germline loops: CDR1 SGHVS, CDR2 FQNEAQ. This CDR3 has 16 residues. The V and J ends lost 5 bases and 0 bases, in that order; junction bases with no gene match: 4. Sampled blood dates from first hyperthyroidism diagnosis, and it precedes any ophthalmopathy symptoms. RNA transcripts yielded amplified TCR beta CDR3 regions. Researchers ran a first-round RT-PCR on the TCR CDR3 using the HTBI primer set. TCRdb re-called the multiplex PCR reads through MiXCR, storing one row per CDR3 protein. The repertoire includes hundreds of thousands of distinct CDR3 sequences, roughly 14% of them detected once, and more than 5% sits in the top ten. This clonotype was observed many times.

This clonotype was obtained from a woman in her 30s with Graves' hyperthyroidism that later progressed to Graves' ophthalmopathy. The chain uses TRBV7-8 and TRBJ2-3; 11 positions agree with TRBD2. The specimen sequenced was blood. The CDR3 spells CASSPRTSGSTDTQYF. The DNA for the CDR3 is TGTGCCAGCAGCCCCCGGACTAGCGGGAGCACAGATACGCAGTATTTT.